The clone carrying this T cell receptor (beta chain) was counted ten times or more. These data are taken from a study of blood T cell repertoires in COVID-19. Trimming removed 4 bases at V and 6 bases at J, with 15 bases between. CDR1 and CDR2 from the germline V gene are SEHNR and FQNEAQ (reference sequence). This CDR3 is built from 14 residues. Produced via immunoSEQ multiplex PCR; TCRdb's table is partial and in-frame only. Of some 200,000 clones listed, about four fifths are singletons. Sequencing input: peripheral blood. The chain couples TRBV7-9 to TRBJ1-2, with TRBD1 as a possible D gene (5 bases). The TCR sequence derives from a woman aged 40 to 55 with acute or convalescent COVID-19. The CDR3 region has the DNA TGTGCCAGCAGCTCGTCCCCCGCACAGGATGGCTACACCTTC. This translates into CASSSSPAQDGYTF.